A single T cell receptor beta chain is shown here with its context. What antigen it recognizes has not been identified. Qualities for individual bases were not recorded, and no much larger clone is one base off. This sample is drawn from a study of blood T cell repertoires in COVID-19 (dated by TCRdb to about 2020). Notes on the research overall: Collaborator samples came from the United States, Italy and Spain and covered acute and convalescent phases of COVID-19. The prospective study material was composed of cDNA or gDNA derived from T cells, B-cell-depleted T cells, or PBMCs. Subjects who had been exposed to COVID-19, were actively infected with it, or had recovered from it provided the deeply sampled blood TCRbeta repertoires that made up the dataset. A freely available public database, intended as a resource for researchers studying the immune response to SARS-CoV-2, is where the repertoires were released. The samples were drawn from two sources: the first 160 participants of the ongoing ImmuneRACE study, and over 1,000 subjects contributed by 6 global collaborators. Sample metadata almost always included a de-identified subject ID, COVID-19 status, age in years and sex. Where HLA class I and class II types were available, the types were taken from metadata supplied by the sample provider, not from assay-based typing. Overall study results and their limits: Clinical and demographic metadata were provided uncurated, with the amount varying by source and participant.

The CDR3 starts with the cysteine, ends with the phenylalanine, and has 13 residues. Only the CDR3 DNA stays, 39 bases, in frame from base 1. The germline V gene provides CDR1 LGHNT and CDR2 FRNRAP. V and J are truncated by 2 bases and 4 bases respectively, leaving an intervening sequence of 6 bases. The immunoSEQ Assay, a bias-controlled multiplex PCR, was used to amplify TCRbeta CDR3 regions from genomic DNA. The study's own analysis went as follows. Within the assay, amplification of reference gene primers was used to estimate how many nucleated cells each sample contained. Sequence reads were collapsed and filtered to measure the absolute abundance of every unique TCRbeta CDR3 rearrangement. Productive Simpson clonality was computed per sample as the square root of Simpson's diversity index over productive rearrangements. What TCRdb holds here is the immuneACCESS table cut down to in-frame rearrangements. Part of the clones is not present; checked against another copy, under half of the missing clones reflect an unresolved V gene, and the others are unexplained. V, J and clone size are taken as reported in that table, and D and trimming were inferred from the DNA itself. The table for this sample lists some 130,000 clones; around 87% of them were counted only once. Less than 4.5% of the sample lies in the top ten.

Collaborating institutions collected whole blood in K2EDTA tubes following their own protocols. For TCRbeta analysis, collaborators shipped samples in one of three forms: frozen whole blood, isolated PBMCs, or DNA extracted from either of those sample types. This chain joins TRBV12-5 to TRBJ1-3, with the D gene uncertain. The specimen sequenced was peripheral blood. This receptor was taken from a woman in her fifties or sixties with acute or convalescent COVID-19. The bases read TGTGCTAGTGGTTTGATGTCAGGAAACACCATATATTTT. Its protein product is CASGLMSGNTIYF.